A single TCR beta chain is shown here with its context. Antigen: not known. The germline V gene has CDR1 SGHKS and CDR2 YYEKEE (reference sequence). The CDR3 spans 14 residues. Deletions cut 4 bases from V and 3 bases from J, with 14 bases between. The data were taken from a study of glioma-infiltrating T cells after dendritic cell vaccination. For the study at large: Samples are from glioblastoma patients in Phase I and II dendritic cell vaccine trials. Study observations and caveats: Survival was not directly related to TCR clonality in these patients.

PBMC sampling occurred before vaccination, two weeks after the third dose, and at progression. Primers: 60 V beta forward and 13 J beta reverse. TCRdb's table, derived via immunoSEQ multiplex PCR, lists solely in-frame clones and lacks some. The sample yields approximately 82,000 clones, about 90% seen once. This clonotype originated in a human donor with glioblastoma. The chain joins TRBV5-5 to TRBJ2-7, with D possibly matching TRBD2 (5 bases). The sample in question was blood, obtained before dendritic cell vaccination. The CDR3 loop reads CASSDSGWDYEQYF. The CDR3 DNA sequence: TGTGCCAGCAGCGACTCGGGGTGGGACTACGAGCAGTACTTC. Together with reference TRBV5-5 and TRBJ2-7, the CDR3 gives the full variable domain: DAGVTQSPTHLIKTRGQQVTLRCSPISGHKSVSWYQQVLGQGPQFIFQYYEKEERGRGNFPDRFSARQFPNYSSELNVNALLLGDSALYLCASSDSGWDYEQYFGPGTRLTVT.